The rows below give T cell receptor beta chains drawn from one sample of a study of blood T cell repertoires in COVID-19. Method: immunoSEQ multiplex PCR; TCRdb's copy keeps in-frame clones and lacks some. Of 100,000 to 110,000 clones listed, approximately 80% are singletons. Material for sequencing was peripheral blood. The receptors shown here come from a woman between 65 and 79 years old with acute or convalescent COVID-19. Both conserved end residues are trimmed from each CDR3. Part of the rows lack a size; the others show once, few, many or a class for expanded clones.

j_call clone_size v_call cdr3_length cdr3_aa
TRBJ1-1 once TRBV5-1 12 ASSLNSLNTEAF
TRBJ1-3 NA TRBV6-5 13 ASSPTDTLGNTIY
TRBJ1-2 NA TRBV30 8 AWGTVGYT
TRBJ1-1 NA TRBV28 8 ASGRTEAF
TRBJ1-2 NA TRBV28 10 ASSFGPNYWS
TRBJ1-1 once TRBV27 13 ASSAWDNPGAEAF
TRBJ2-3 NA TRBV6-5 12 ASRGTTLTDTQY
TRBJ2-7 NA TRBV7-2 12 ASSYSRGSYEQY
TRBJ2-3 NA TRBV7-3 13 ASSQNREGTDTQY
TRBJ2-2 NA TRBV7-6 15 ASSLDLGKHTGVELF
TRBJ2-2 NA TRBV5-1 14 ASSLVGEGPTGELF
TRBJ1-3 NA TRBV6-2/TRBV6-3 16 ASSYSGGRGTGGNTIY
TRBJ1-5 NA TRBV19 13 ASGGAGQGYQPQH
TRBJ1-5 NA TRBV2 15 ASREGGQAYSNQPQH
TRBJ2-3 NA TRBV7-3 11 ASGGGNTDTQY
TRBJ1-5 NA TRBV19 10 ASNQGDQPQH
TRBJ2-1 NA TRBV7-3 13 ASSFPGTGRNEQF
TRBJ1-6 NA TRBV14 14 ASSQDGVTLNSPLH
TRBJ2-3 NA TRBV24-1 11 ATSLQGVDTQY
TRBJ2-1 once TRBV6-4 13 ASSEAGGSYNEQF
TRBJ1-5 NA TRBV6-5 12 ASKGGQGYQPQH
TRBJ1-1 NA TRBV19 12 ASSPLGVNTEAF
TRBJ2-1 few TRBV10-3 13 AISGLGESYNEQF
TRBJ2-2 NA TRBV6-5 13 ASSQTGSYTGELF
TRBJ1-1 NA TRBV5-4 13 ASSLAGRPNTEAF
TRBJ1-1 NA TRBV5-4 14 ASSWGVGQGGTEAF
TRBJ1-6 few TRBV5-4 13 ASSLGSVRDSPLH
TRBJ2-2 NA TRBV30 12 AWVSQGNTGELF
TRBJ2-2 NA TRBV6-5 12 ASREGINTGELF
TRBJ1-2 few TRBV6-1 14 ASSEATGPSLYGYT
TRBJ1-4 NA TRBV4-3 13 ASSPQPAANEKLF
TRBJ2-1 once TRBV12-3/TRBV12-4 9 ASSDSYFTF
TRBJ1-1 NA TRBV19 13 ASSRGTGLNTEAF
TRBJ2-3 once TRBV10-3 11 AISVAGTDTQY
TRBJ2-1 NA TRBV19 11 ASSWTGVNEQF
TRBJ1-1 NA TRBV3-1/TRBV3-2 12 ASTSGTGKTEAF
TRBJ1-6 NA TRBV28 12 ASREQGALEPLH
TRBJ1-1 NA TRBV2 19 ASSDFWGQGVNGLLNTEAF
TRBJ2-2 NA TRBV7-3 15 ASSSGLAGGLTGELF
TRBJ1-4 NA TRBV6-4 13 ASSDSAGNNEKLF
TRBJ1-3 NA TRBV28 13 ASSSVRGAGNTIY
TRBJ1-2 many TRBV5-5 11 ASSLEGLFGYT
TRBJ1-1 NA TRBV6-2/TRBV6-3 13 ASSPRAVTGSEAF
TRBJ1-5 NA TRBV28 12 ASSGTGGNQPQH
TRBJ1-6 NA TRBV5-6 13 ASSFGTGGNSPLH
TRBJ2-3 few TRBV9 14 ASSPGTSGFTDTQY
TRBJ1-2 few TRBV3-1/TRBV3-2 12 ASSQGQGTYGYT